Listed below are T cell receptor beta chains from one sample, sequenced in a study of cytomegalovirus exposure and HLA in healthy donors. Profiled with immunoSEQ multiplex PCR; TCRdb holds only in-frame clones, not every one. The sample contains around 69,000 clones, roughly 95% of which appear only once. Sequencing used PBMCs. Receptor source: a woman aged 18-29 years in good health and CMV-seropositive. The CDR3 runs from the conserved cysteine through the conserved F or W. A D gene is named only where the DNA matches it firmly. The size field is filled for only some rows; it gives once, few, many or a size class.

d_call j_call v_call clone_size cdr3_aa cdr3_nt
TRBD1 TRBJ2-3 TRBV28 . CASSPLDRVPDTQYF TGTGCCAGCAGTCCACTGGACAGGGTTCCAGATACGCAGTATTTT
. TRBJ2-7 TRBV28 once CASSPLFREQYF TGTGCCAGCAGTCCCCTATTTCGGGAGCAGTACTTC
TRBD2 TRBJ2-3 TRBV5-6 once CASSLRATSGRTGTQYF TGTGCCAGCAGCTTGCGAGCCACTAGCGGGAGAACGGGTACGCAGTATTTT
TRBD1 TRBJ2-1 TRBV11-2 . CASRRGQGSLNEQFF TGTGCCAGCAGGAGAGGACAGGGTTCTCTCAATGAGCAGTTCTTC
. TRBJ1-4 TRBV4-2 . CASSQGLGEELFF TGTGCCAGCAGCCAAGGGCTTGGCGAGGAACTGTTTTTT
TRBD1 TRBJ1-2 TRBV29-1 . CSVDEGVGPSGQGGNYGYTF TGCAGCGTTGATGAGGGGGTTGGTCCTTCGGGACAGGGAGGGAACTATGGCTACACCTTC
TRBD1 TRBJ1-2 TRBV28 . CATPGQGQSGYTF TGTGCCACTCCGGGACAGGGGCAAAGTGGCTACACCTTC
TRBD1 TRBJ2-7 TRBV9 . CASSVGGTGVLYF TGTGCCAGCAGCGTAGGGGGGACAGGGGTTCTGTACTTC
TRBD2 TRBJ2-7 TRBV9 . CASSPETSGSGEQYF TGTGCCAGCAGCCCAGAGACTAGCGGGAGTGGAGAGCAGTACTTC
TRBD2 TRBJ2-7 TRBV6-1 . CASSEGSRGFDEQYF TGTGCCAGCAGTGAAGGGTCGCGGGGGTTCGACGAGCAGTACTTC
TRBD1 TRBJ1-1 TRBV10-3 . CAIRRFGTGDPGDTEAFF TGTGCCATCAGGAGATTCGGGACAGGGGACCCCGGGGACACTGAAGCTTTCTTT
TRBD2 TRBJ2-1 TRBV7-2 . CASSLVAGESNEQFF TGTGCCAGCAGCTTAGTAGCGGGAGAGTCCAATGAGCAGTTCTTC
TRBD2 TRBJ2-7 TRBV7-3 once CASSSRTSGIITYEQYF TGTGCCAGCAGCTCCCGGACTAGCGGGATAATCACGTACGAGCAGTACTTC
. TRBJ2-7 TRBV5-1 . CASSLGLVVYEQYF TGCGCCAGCAGCTTGGGACTAGTGGTCTACGAGCAGTACTTC
. TRBJ1-2 TRBV28 . CASSLPLTRGYTF TGTGCCAGCAGTTTACCCCTGACTAGGGGCTACACCTTC
. TRBJ2-1 TRBV11-2 . CASQWSSKHEQFF TGTGCCAGCCAGTGGTCTAGTAAGCATGAGCAGTTCTTC
. TRBJ2-1 TRBV4-3 . CASSQGPAGPSSYNEQFF TGCGCCAGCAGCCAAGGCCCGGCGGGGCCTAGCTCCTACAATGAGCAGTTCTTC
TRBD2 TRBJ2-1 TRBV6-1 . CASSGGWTSGNNEQFF TGTGCCAGCAGTGGAGGTTGGACTAGCGGTAACAATGAGCAGTTCTTC
. TRBJ2-7 TRBV7-2 . CASSLELAGEQYF TGTGCCAGCAGCTTAGAACTAGCTGGGGAGCAGTACTTC
. TRBJ1-5 TRBV28 . CASRLRGNQPQHF TGTGCCAGCAGGCTTCGAGGCAATCAGCCCCAGCATTTT
TRBD1 TRBJ2-3 TRBV19 . CASSILQGSTDTQYF TGTGCCAGTAGTATATTACAGGGGAGCACAGATACGCAGTATTTT